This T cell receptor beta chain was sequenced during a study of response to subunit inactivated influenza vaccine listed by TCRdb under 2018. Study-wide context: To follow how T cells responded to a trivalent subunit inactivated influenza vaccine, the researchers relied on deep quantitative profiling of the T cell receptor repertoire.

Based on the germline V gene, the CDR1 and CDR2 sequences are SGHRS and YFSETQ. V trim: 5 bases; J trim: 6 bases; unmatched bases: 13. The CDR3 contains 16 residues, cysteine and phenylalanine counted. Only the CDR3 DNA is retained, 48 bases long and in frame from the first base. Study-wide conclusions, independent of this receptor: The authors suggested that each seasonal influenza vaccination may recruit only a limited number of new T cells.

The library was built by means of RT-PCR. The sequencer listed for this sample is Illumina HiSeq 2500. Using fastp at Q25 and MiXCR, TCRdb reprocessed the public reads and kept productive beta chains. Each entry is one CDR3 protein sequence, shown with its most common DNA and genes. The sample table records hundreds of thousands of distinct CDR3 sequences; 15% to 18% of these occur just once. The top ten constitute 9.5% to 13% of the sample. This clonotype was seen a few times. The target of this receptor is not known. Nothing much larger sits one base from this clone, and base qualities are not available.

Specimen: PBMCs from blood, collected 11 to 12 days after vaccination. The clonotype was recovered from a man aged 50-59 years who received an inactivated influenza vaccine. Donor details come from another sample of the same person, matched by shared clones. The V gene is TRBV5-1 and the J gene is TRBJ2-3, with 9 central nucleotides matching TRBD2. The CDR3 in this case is CASRQQSGGGADTQYF. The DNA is TGCGCCAGCAGGCAGCAGTCGGGCGGGGGGGCTGATACGCAGTATTTT.